Listed below are T cell receptor beta chains from one sample, sequenced in a study of T-cell memory formation after mild COVID-19. One entry per CDR3 protein, called by TCRdb with MiXCR from the 5' RACE reads. The profile shows 110,000 to 150,000 distinct CDR3 sequences, roughly 24% of them singletons. Sequenced material: PBMCs or a T cell subset sorted from them (not recorded which). Receptor source: an adult woman who had mild COVID-19 (a few samples of this study predate the infection). Cell type and time point are not known. The CDR3 runs from the conserved cysteine through the conserved F or W. The D gene is left open where the match is weak. The size entry is marked missing in some rows and otherwise reads once, few, many or a size class.

TGCAGTGCTAGAGGGAGGAACACCGGGGAGCTGTTTTTT | CSARGRNTGELFF | NA | TRBV20-1 | NA | TRBJ2-2 | 13
TGTGCCAGTAGCCCGCAAAACAGCTTTCAGCCCCAGCATTTT | CASSPQNSFQPQHF | NA | TRBV19 | NA | TRBJ1-5 | 14
TGTGCCACCAGTGACCCCGACCAGAGCTCCTACAATGAGCAGTTCTTC | CATSDPDQSSYNEQFF | NA | TRBV24-1 | NA | TRBJ2-1 | 16
TGTGCCAGCAGCCTGGGAGGGGCACTTGGGGAAAAACTGTTTTTT | CASSLGGALGEKLFF | few | TRBV12-3/TRBV12-4 | NA | TRBJ1-4 | 15
TGTGCCAGCAGTTACACAGGGGGGATGGATGAGCAGTTCTTC | CASSYTGGMDEQFF | few | TRBV6-5 | TRBD1 | TRBJ2-1 | 14
TGTGCCAGCAGCTTGCTCGTGGGACCCGGGGAGACCCAGTACTTC | CASSLLVGPGETQYF | NA | TRBV7-9 | NA | TRBJ2-5 | 15
TGTGCCAGCAGCCAAGAGCGCCGCTATGGCTACACCTTC | CASSQERRYGYTF | NA | TRBV3-1 | NA | TRBJ1-2 | 13
TGTGCCAGCAGTGCCAGAGTACATAACTATGGCTACACCTTC | CASSARVHNYGYTF | NA | TRBV2 | NA | TRBJ1-2 | 14
TGTGCCAGCAGAACTCCGGGACAGGGAATCTATGGCTACACCTTC | CASRTPGQGIYGYTF | NA | TRBV12-3/TRBV12-4 | TRBD1 | TRBJ1-2 | 15
TGCGCCAGCAGCCGGGACAGGGTCGGCAATCAGCCCCAGCATTTT | CASSRDRVGNQPQHF | few | TRBV4-3 | TRBD1 | TRBJ1-5 | 15
TGCGCCAGCAGCCCCACCACCCAGGGACAGGGGAGGGGACCCCTCCACTTT | CASSPTTQGQGRGPLHF | many | TRBV4-1 | TRBD1 | TRBJ1-6 | 17
TGTGCCAGCAGCTCAAGCCACGACAAACACGGTGAAAAACTGTTTTTT | CASSSSHDKHGEKLFF | NA | TRBV7-9 | NA | TRBJ1-4 | 16
TGTGCCAGCAGCCAAGACCACTCCGGGACTAGACCCTACGAGCAGTACTTC | CASSQDHSGTRPYEQYF | few | TRBV14 | TRBD2 | TRBJ2-7 | 17
TGCAGCGTTGACTTGGGAGAAAGGGTTTTT | CSVDLGERVF | few | TRBV29-1 | NA | TRBJ1-4 | 10
TGTGCCAGCAGTGAGGGACCGCGGACTGAAGCTTTCTTT | CASSEGPRTEAFF | few | TRBV9 | NA | TRBJ1-1 | 13
TGTGCCAGCTCACCGATTGACAGGGGCAATGGGATGGAGACCCAGTACTTC | CASSPIDRGNGMETQYF | NA | TRBV18 | TRBD1 | TRBJ2-5 | 17
TGCGCCAGCAGCCAAGATCCAGCGCCTCAAGAGACCCAGTACTTC | CASSQDPAPQETQYF | few | TRBV4-1 | NA | TRBJ2-5 | 15
TGCGCCAGCAGCCCGGGGCTAGCGGGATTCAATGAGCAGTTCTTC | CASSPGLAGFNEQFF | NA | TRBV4-3 | TRBD2 | TRBJ2-1 | 15
TGTGCCAGCAGCAAAGGAGGTGCTGGAACAGAGGATACCGGGGAGCTGTTTTTT | CASSKGGAGTEDTGELFF | few | TRBV21-1 | NA | TRBJ2-2 | 18
TGTGCCAGCAGCCCAATAGTCGGTTATGGCGGCACCGGGGAGCTGTTTTTT | CASSPIVGYGGTGELFF | NA | TRBV7-8 | NA | TRBJ2-2 | 17
TGTGCCAGCAGCTTAGACCTCAACCTCGGGCAAAAACTGTTTTTT | CASSLDLNLGQKLFF | NA | TRBV11-2 | NA | TRBJ1-4 | 15
TGCGCCAGCAGCATCGACGTTTACAATGAGCAGTTCTTC | CASSIDVYNEQFF | NA | TRBV5-1 | NA | TRBJ2-1 | 13
TGTGCCAGCAGCTCTCCCCCCCAGGGAACCCACGAGCAGTACTTC | CASSSPPQGTHEQYF | few | TRBV7-6 | NA | TRBJ2-7 | 15
TGTGCCAGCAGTTTATCTCCAGGCAACTATGGCTACACCTTC | CASSLSPGNYGYTF | few | TRBV27 | NA | TRBJ1-2 | 14
TGTGCCAGCAGCTTAGCTGGGGGGGCCGGCACTGAAGCTTTCTTT | CASSLAGGAGTEAFF | few | TRBV7-6 | NA | TRBJ1-1 | 15
TGTGCCAGCAGCGGCCTTCTGACCTACGAGCAGTACTTC | CASSGLLTYEQYF | NA | TRBV11-2 | NA | TRBJ2-7 | 13
TGTGCCAGCAGCGTAGCGGCCGGGGAGCTGTTTTTT | CASSVAAGELFF | few | TRBV9 | NA | TRBJ2-2 | 12
TGTGCCAGCAGTTTAGACAGGGTGACCTTTAACTATGGCTACACCTTC | CASSLDRVTFNYGYTF | NA | TRBV12-3/TRBV12-4 | NA | TRBJ1-2 | 16
TGCGCCAGCAGCCAAGACTCCAGCGGGGGGAACACCGGGGAGCTGTTTTTT | CASSQDSSGGNTGELFF | NA | TRBV4-1 | TRBD2 | TRBJ2-2 | 17
TGTGCCAGCAGCTTAGGGGACAGGGCCAATGAGCAGTTCTTC | CASSLGDRANEQFF | NA | TRBV7-9 | TRBD1 | TRBJ2-1 | 14
TGTGCCTGGAGTCCGGGCTACGAGCAGTACTTC | CAWSPGYEQYF | few | TRBV30 | NA | TRBJ2-7 | 11
TGTGCCAGCAGACAGGGTGGGTCCTACGAGCAGTACTTC | CASRQGGSYEQYF | NA | TRBV28 | NA | TRBJ2-7 | 13
TGTGCCAGTAGTATACCGGACAGGGGACGTGAAGCTTTCTTT | CASSIPDRGREAFF | few | TRBV19 | TRBD1 | TRBJ1-1 | 14
TGCAGTGCTAGAGATACGAGGGAGGGGGCAGATACGCAGTATTTT | CSARDTREGADTQYF | NA | TRBV20-1 | NA | TRBJ2-3 | 15
TGTGCCAGCAGCTTAACCGCAGCGCCCAACTATGGCTACACCTTC | CASSLTAAPNYGYTF | NA | TRBV7-3 | NA | TRBJ1-2 | 15
TGTGCCAGCAGTGATGGGCTAGCGTCGAACACCGGGGAGCTGTTTTTT | CASSDGLASNTGELFF | NA | TRBV25-1 | NA | TRBJ2-2 | 16
TGCGCCAGCAGCGTAAGAACTACCGGGACTGGAGTTTGGAATGAGCAGTTCTTC | CASSVRTTGTGVWNEQFF | NA | TRBV4-3 | NA | TRBJ2-1 | 18
TGCGCCAGCAGCCAAGTTTGGACTAGCGGGAGGCTGGGTGACACAGATACGCAGTATTTT | CASSQVWTSGRLGDTDTQYF | NA | TRBV4-3 | TRBD2 | TRBJ2-3 | 20
TGTGCCTATTCCTACCGCGGGACAGGACCCCAAGAGACCCAGTACTTC | CAYSYRGTGPQETQYF | NA | TRBV2 | TRBD1 | TRBJ2-5 | 16
TGTGCCAGCAGCTTAGTTACAGGGACCTACGAGCAGTACTTC | CASSLVTGTYEQYF | few | TRBV7-9 | NA | TRBJ2-7 | 14
TGTGCCAGCAGACTCGGTCCGGGACTAGCGGTATACAATGAGCAGTTCTTC | CASRLGPGLAVYNEQFF | NA | TRBV12-3/TRBV12-4 | TRBD2 | TRBJ2-1 | 17
TGTGCCAGCAGGGACCCTAAGGAGACTAACTATGGCTACACCTTC | CASRDPKETNYGYTF | NA | TRBV12-3/TRBV12-4 | NA | TRBJ1-2 | 15
TGTGCCAGCTCGTCCGAGGACGGTGACTACGAGCAGTACTTC | CASSSEDGDYEQYF | few | TRBV18 | NA | TRBJ2-7 | 14
TGTGCCAGCAGCCATCGGACTAGCGGGGATGACAATGAGCAGTTCTTC | CASSHRTSGDDNEQFF | NA | TRBV7-3 | TRBD2 | TRBJ2-1 | 16
TGTGCCACCAGCAGAGAGGCGGGAGAGTTCAACGAGCAGTACTTC | CATSREAGEFNEQYF | NA | TRBV15 | TRBD2 | TRBJ2-7 | 15
TGCGCCAGCAGCCTCGGACTAGCGGGAGCTTCCCCTCGAGAGACCCAGTACTTC | CASSLGLAGASPRETQYF | few | TRBV5-1 | TRBD2 | TRBJ2-5 | 18
TGTGCCAGCAGCCAAGATGCTAGCGGGAGATCGGCCGGGGAGCTGTTTTTT | CASSQDASGRSAGELFF | few | TRBV4-2 | TRBD2 | TRBJ2-2 | 17
TGTGCCAGCAGCGAATTGGGCACTGAAGCTTTCTTT | CASSELGTEAFF | NA | TRBV6-2/TRBV6-3 | NA | TRBJ1-1 | 12
TGTGCCAGCAGTTCCTTAAACGGGGAGCTGTTTTTT | CASSSLNGELFF | NA | TRBV6-5 | NA | TRBJ2-2 | 12
TGCAGTGCTAGAGATCTAGAATGGGCGGGCGAGCAGTACTTC | CSARDLEWAGEQYF | NA | TRBV20-1 | NA | TRBJ2-7 | 14
TGTGCCAGCAGTGACCGGGACAACAATGAGCAGTTTTTC | CASSDRDNNEQFF | NA | TRBV6-4 | NA | TRBJ2-1 | 13
TGTGCCAGCAGCCGAAACACAGATACGCAGTATTTT | CASSRNTDTQYF | once | TRBV27 | NA | TRBJ2-3 | 12
TGTGCCAGCAGCTTAGGCGGGGGGATTACAGATACGCAGTATTTT | CASSLGGGITDTQYF | NA | TRBV7-6 | TRBD2 | TRBJ2-3 | 15